Below, 3 T cell receptor beta chains from the same sample are listed, as sequenced in a study of T cell clones after liver transplantation. Assay: immunoSEQ multiplex PCR; the TCRdb copy retains only in-frame clones and omits some. Counted here are over 90,000 clones, 84% occurring once; the ten biggest clones make up roughly 2.8%. The specimen comprised CD4+ T cells from blood, sampled 45 to 50 months after liver transplant. The receptors were sampled from a human patient who received a liver transplant. The T cells may partly be graft donor cells.

At least ten counts were recorded for this clone. V gene TRBV6-1 combines with J gene TRBJ2-1, with D perhaps TRBD1 (5 bases). This CDR3 is 15 amino acids long. Germline V gene lookup returns CDR1 MNHNS and CDR2 SASEGT. V lost 1 base, J lost 2 bases, and 9 bases lay in between. The CDR3 spells CASSEGAGTYNEQFF. CDR3 coding DNA: TGTGCCAGCAGTGAAGGGGCAGGGACCTACAATGAGCAGTTCTTC.

The chain combines TRBV5-8 with TRBJ2-2, with 9 bases aligning to TRBD1. Per the germline V gene, CDR1 is SGHTS and CDR2 is YDEGEE. V shed 5 bases and J 4 bases; nucleotides not matched to a gene: 3. This CDR3 is 14 amino acids long. CDR3 in amino acids: CASRPTGGTGELFF. The DNA of the CDR3 is TGTGCCAGCAGACCGACAGGGGGCACCGGGGAGCTGTTTTTT.

This chain connects TRBV14 to TRBJ2-2; the D is unclear. There are 16 residues in the CDR3. With 4 bases removed from V and 0 bases from J, the gap between germline ends came to 12 bases. Looked up from germline, CDR1 is SGHDN and CDR2 is FVKESK. The CDR3 region is CASSLYHGANTGELFF. The CDR3 nucleotides read TGTGCCAGCAGCCTCTACCATGGAGCGAACACCGGGGAGCTGTTTTTT.